The following is a TCR beta chain sequence with its context. The table lists this clone with a few counts. Its antigen is not yet known. Within one base of it there is no much larger clone, and no base qualities were kept. The data belong to a study of beta chain features in type 1 diabetes (dated by TCRdb to the late 2010s). At the level of the whole study: No differences in mean age, gender distribution, total cell number or subset yield were found between patients and healthy donors. Regulatory and stem cell-like memory subsets were isolated from only 8 patients and roughly eight healthy donors, whereas naive and central memory subsets came from all 30 or so donors. The study compared the TCRB repertoires of sorted circulating CD4+ T cell subsets in recently diagnosed type 1 diabetes patients with those in matched healthy donors. A total of under 120,000,000 sorted cells were examined across all samples, and RNA yield correlated strongly with the number of cells per subset.

CDR3 length: 13 amino acids, cysteine to phenylalanine. The entry retains the CDR3 DNA only, 39 bases that are in frame from base 1. The germline V gene specifies SGHRS as CDR1 and YFSETQ as CDR2. Between the V and J ends, shortened by 2 bases and 7 bases respectively, the junction contains 10 bases. From each donor, a single peripheral blood sample of 90 to 150 mL on average was drawn into heparinised tubes. A BD FACSAria II was used to sort naive, central memory, regulatory and stem cell-like memory CD4+ T cells with a panel that included CD45RO, CCR7, CD25, CD127, CD95 and CD27. Purity was above 98% for every sorted population. PBMCs were separated immediately by Lymphoprep density gradient centrifugation and were stained directly, without being cultured. To minimize batch effects, samples were stained and sorted in pairs, one healthy donor with one patient per experiment. What the research found in general, with its limitations: PCR may preferentially amplify shorter templates, but because patient and control samples were amplified and corrected together, any resulting skew would affect both groups equally. Patients with type 1 diabetes made fewer insertions and deleted more nucleotides at VDJ recombination sites, implying thymic rearrangement abnormalities. HLA sub-analyses involved small numbers of individuals, so any influence of HLA type on TCRB rearrangement remained unresolved. In all four CD4+ subsets, TCRB CDR3 length was moderately but significantly shorter in type 1 diabetes patients. The naive, central memory and regulatory TCRB repertoires appeared to resemble one another more closely among patients than among healthy donors. Because cDNA rather than genomic DNA was sequenced, highly expressing activated cells could have been over-represented, although no difference in activation and CD3 levels was found between groups.

The entire amount of isolated RNA was reverse transcribed using the High Capacity cDNA Reverse Transcription Kit, so the sequenced TCRB transcripts were expressed ones. Naive, central memory and regulatory T cell samples underwent deep immunoSEQ sequencing, averaging about 3.57 million total reads per sample. After sorted cells were lysed in RLT buffer, RNA was extracted with DNase-treated RNeasy Micro or Mini kits, with the choice depending on cell number. To prevent cross-contamination, each cell subset was processed individually, whereas patient and healthy donor samples were processed jointly. Using the immunoSEQ multiplex PCR, TCRB sequences were amplified from cDNA into 87-bp fragments spanning the CDR3 region. The amplicons were sequenced using the Illumina HiSeq platform. The authors' analysis ran thus. PCR bias was computationally corrected using synthetic template baselines, reads within Hamming distance 2 were collapsed, and singletons that could not be merged were discarded. By aligning reads against IMGT, V, D and J genes, CDR3 length, and insertions or deletions at six rearrangement sites were assigned. Within each subset, clonotype counts were normalized to sorted cell number, after which true diversity and Gini coefficients were computed with the tcR R package. The overlap coefficient, calculated on TCRB nucleotide sequences, was used to quantify repertoire sharing. TCRdb took over this immuneACCESS table, retaining in-frame rearrangements with V and J assigned. Such tables are incomplete; in checked studies, under half of the missing clones stem from an unresolved V gene, and the remainder is unexplained. V and J calls plus clone size are reproduced from that table; the DNA served to infer D and trimming. In this sample the table shows some 150,000 clones, roughly 9% of which occur a single time. Jointly, the top ten make up under 0.85% of the sample.

The sequencing sample was made of central memory CD4+ T cells from blood. The TCR was taken from a woman between 25 and 40 years old with type 1 diabetes. This receptor chain uses TRBV5-1 and TRBJ2-1; the D gene is possibly TRBD2, with 6 bases matching. The DNA is TGCGCCAGCAGCTTTACGGGAGCAAATGAGCAGTTCTTC. This yields the protein CASSFTGANEQFF.